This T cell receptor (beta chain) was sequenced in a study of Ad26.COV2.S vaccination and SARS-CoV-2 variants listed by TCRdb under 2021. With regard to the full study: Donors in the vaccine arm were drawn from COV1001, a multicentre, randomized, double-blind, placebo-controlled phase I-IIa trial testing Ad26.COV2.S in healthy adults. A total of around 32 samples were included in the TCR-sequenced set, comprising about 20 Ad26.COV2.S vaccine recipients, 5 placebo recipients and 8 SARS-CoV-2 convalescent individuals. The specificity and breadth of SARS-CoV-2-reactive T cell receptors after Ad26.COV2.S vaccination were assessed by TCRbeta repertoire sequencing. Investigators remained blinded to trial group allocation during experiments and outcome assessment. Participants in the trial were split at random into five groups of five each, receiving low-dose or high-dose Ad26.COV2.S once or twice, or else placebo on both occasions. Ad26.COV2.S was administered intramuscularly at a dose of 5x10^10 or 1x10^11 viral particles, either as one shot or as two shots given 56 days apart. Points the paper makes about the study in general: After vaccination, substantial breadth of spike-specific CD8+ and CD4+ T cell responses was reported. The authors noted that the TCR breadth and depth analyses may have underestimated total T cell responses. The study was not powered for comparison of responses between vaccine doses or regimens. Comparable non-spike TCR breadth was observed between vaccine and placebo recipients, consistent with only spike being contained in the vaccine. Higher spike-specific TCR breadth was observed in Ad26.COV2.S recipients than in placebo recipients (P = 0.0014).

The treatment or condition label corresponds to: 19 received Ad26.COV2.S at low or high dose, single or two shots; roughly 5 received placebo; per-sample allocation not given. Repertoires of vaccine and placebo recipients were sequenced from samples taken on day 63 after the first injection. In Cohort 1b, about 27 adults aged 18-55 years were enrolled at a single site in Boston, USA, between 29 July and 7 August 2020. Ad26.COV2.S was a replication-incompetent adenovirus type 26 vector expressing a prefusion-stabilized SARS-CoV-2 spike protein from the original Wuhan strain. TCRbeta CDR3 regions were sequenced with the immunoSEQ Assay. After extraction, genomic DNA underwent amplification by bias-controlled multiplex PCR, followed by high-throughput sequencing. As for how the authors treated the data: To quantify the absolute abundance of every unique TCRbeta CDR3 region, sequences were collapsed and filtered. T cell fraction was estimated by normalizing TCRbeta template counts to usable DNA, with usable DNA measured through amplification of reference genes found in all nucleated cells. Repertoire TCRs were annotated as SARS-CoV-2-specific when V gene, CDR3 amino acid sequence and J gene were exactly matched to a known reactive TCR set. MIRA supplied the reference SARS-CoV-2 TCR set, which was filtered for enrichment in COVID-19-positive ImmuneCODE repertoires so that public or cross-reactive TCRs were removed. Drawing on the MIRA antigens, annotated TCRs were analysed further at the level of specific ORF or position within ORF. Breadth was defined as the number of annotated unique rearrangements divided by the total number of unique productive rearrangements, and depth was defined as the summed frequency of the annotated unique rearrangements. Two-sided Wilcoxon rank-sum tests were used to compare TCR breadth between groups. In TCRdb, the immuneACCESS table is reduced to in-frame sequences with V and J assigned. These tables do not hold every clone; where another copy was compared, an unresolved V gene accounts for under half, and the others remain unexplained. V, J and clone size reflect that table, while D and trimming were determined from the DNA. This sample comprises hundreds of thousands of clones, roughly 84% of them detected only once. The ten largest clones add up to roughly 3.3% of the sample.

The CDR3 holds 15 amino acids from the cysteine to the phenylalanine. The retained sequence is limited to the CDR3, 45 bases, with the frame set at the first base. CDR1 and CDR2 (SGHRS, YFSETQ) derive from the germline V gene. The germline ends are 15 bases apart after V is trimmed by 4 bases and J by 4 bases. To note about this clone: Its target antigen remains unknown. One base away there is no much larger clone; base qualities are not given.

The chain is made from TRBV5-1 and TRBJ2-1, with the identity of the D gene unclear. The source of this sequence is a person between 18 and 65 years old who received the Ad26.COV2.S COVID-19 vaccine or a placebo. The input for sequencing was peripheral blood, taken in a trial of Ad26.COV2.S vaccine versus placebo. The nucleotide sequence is TGCGCCAGCAGCGGTAGCCGAAGTGGTTACAATGAGCAGTTCTTC. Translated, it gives CASSGSRSGYNEQFF.